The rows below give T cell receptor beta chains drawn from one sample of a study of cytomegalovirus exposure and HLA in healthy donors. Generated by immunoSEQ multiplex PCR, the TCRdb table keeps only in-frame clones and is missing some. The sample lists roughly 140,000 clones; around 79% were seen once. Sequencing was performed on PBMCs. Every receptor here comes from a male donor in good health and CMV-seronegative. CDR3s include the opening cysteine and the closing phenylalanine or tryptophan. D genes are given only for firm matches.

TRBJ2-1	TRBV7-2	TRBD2	CASSLWLAGTYNEQFF
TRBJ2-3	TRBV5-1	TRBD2	CASSLELAGSDTQYF
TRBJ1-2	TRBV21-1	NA	CASTTGHNGYTF
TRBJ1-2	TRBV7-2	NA	CASSFYRANYGYTF
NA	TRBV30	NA	CAWSLAGGETQYF
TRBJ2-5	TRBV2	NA	CASGRQETQYF
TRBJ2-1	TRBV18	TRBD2	CASSTTSLVAGGFPEQFF
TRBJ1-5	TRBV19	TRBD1	CASSTGTGIISNQPQHF
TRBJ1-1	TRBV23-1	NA	CASSQSGGSGRGKNTEAFF
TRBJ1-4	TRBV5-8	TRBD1	CASVRRGTGQEKLFF
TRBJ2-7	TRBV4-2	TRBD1	CASSQPGQFYEQYF
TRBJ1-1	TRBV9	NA	CASSSARGLNTEAFF
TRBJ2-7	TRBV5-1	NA	CASSLSGGSPYEQYF
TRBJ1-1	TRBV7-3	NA	CASSLGPMNTEAFF
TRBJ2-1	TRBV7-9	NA	CASSLGGEWNEQFF
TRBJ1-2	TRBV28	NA	CASSRRGGGYGYTF
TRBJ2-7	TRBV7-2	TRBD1	CASSSSSGTGAYEQYF
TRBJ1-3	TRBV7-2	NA	CASSLGRASGNTIYF
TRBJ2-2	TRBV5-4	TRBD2	CASNTPGLTNTGELFF
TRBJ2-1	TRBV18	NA	CASSPETGEGNEQFF
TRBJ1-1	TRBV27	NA	CASSSPQGSHTEAFF
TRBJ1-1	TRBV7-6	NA	CASSLEQGLLNTEAFF
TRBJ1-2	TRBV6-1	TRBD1	CASSAGTGGVYGYTF
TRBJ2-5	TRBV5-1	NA	CASRVAGKETQYF
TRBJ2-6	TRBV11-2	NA	CASSFEQAGANVLTF
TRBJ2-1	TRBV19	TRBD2	CASSPSGRSGEQFF
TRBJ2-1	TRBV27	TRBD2	CASTVLAGDGGEQFF
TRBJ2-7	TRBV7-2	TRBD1	CASSLVRTGSSYEQYF
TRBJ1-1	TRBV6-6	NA	CASSLGGGVNTEAFF
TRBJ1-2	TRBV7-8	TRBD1	CASLLRDRGEGGYGYTF
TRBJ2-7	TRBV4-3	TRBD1	CASSQGTGSRVEQYF
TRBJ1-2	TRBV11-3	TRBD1	CASSTRQGSYTF
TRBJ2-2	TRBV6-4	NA	CASSEGADTGELFF
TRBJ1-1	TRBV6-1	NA	CASSRGEGRNTEAFF
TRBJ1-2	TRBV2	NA	CASKVNNAGAKRNYGYTF
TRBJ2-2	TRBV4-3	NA	CASSQETGRYTGELFF
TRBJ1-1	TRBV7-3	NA	CASSPLRQASAWNTEAFF
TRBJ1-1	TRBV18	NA	CASSPPSRGNTEAFF
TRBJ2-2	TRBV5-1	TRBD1	CASSSRTGNTGELFF
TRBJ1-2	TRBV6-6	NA	CASSYSPPGGRYTF
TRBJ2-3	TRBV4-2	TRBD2	CASSQQPTSGRRGDTQYF
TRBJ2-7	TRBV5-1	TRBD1	CASSLFGQGTYEQYF
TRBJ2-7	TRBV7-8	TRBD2	CASSLDEVTSFREQYF
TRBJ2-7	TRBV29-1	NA	CSVVQGGYEQYF